Presented here are 2 T cell receptor beta chains from one specimen sequenced in a study of human T cells and chemical hapten exposure. Time point denoted: pre-sensitization, week 0. The treatment denotes: therapeutic diphenylcyclopropenone sensitization with weekly scalp DPC. TCRdb independently ran MiXCR on the RACE reads; one entry per CDR3 protein. The sample gives 380,000 or so distinct CDR3 sequences, 5.5% of which show up once; about 8.2% is in the top ten. This specimen consisted of whole blood, obtained in connection with sensitization to the hapten diphenylcyclopropenone (DPC). The receptors here all came from a woman between 18 and 29 years old with alopecia areata. Some clones in this sample may be carry-over from other donors' samples.

CDR3 in amino acids: CSAQDRSQETQYF. CDR3 coding DNA: TGCAGTGCTCAGGACAGGAGCCAAGAGACCCAGTACTTC. The chain uses TRBV20-1 and TRBJ2-5, with TRBD1 matching over 7 bases. CDR1 DFQATT and CDR2 SNEGSKA come from the germline V gene (reference sequence). V gave up 5 bases and J gave up 1 base; unmatched junction bases: 4. CDR3 length: 13 amino acids.

V and J are TRBV6-6 and TRBJ1-1; maybe TRBD1 (5 bases). The germline V and J ends were trimmed by 2 bases and 1 base, with 11 bases remaining between them. The germline V gene has CDR1 MNHNY and CDR2 SVGAGI (reference sequence). This CDR3 has 15 amino acids. The CDR3 loop is CASSYGTRANTEAFF. The CDR3 nucleotides read TGTGCCAGCAGTTACGGGACGAGGGCGAACACTGAAGCTTTCTTT.